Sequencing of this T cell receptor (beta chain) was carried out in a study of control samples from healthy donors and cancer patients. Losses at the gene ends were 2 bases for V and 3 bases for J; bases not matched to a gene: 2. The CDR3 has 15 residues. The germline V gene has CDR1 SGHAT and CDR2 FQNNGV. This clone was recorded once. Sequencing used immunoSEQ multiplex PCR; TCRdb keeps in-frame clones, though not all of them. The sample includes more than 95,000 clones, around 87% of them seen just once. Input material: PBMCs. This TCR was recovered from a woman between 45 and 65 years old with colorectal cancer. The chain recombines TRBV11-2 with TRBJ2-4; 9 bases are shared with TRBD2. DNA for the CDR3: TGTGCCAGCAGCTTACCTAGCGGGGTCAAAAACATTCAGTACTTC. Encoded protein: CASSLPSGVKNIQYF. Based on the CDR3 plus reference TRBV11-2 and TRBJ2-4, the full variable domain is EAGVAQSPRYKIIEKRQSVAFWCNPISGHATLYWYQQILGQGPKLLIQFQNNGVVDDSQLPKDRFSAERLKGVDSTLKIQPAKLEDSAVYLCASSLPSGVKNIQYFGAGTRLSVL.